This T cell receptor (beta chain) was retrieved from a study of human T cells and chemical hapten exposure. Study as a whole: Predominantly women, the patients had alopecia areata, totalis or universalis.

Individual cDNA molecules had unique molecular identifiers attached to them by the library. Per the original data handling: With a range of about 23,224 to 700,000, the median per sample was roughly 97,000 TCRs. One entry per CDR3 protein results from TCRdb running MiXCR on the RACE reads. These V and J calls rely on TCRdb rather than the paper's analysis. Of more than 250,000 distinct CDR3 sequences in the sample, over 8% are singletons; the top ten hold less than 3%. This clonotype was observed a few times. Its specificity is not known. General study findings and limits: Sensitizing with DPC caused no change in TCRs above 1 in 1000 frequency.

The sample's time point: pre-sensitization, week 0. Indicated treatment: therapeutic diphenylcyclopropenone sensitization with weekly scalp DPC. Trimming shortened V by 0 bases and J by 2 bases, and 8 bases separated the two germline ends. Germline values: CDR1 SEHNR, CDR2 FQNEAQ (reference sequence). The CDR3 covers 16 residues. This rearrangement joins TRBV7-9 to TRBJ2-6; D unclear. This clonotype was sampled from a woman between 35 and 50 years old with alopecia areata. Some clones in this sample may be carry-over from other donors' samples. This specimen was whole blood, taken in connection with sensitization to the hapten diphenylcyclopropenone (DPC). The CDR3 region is CASSLANGPGANVLTF. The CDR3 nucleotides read TGTGCCAGCAGCTTAGCGAACGGGCCTGGGGCCAACGTCCTGACTTTC.